The 32 T cell receptor beta chains reported below all come from one sample, sequenced in a study of cytomegalovirus exposure and HLA in healthy donors. PCR involved 60 Vbeta and 13 Jbeta primers. Sequencing used immunoSEQ multiplex PCR; TCRdb keeps in-frame clones, though not all of them. The table has about 180,000 clones, 81% seen once; the top ten hold roughly 4.5%. The sequencing sample was made of PBMCs. The receptors come from a woman between 18 and 29 years old in good health and CMV-seropositive.

The J gene is TRBJ2-2, the V gene TRBV5-1; tentatively, D is TRBD2 (6 bases). CDR3 size: 17 residues. Trimming pared 4 bases from V and 4 bases from J, leaving 20 bases between. CDR1 is SGHRS, CDR2 YFSETQ, per germline. The CDR3 spells CASSGVPGLLSTGELFF. CDR3 nucleotides: TGCGCCAGCAGCGGAGTACCGGGACTTCTGAGCACCGGGGAGCTGTTTTTT.

The sample holds a few counts of this clone. The V and J genes are TRBV6-1 and TRBJ1-2; D is unclear. Germline V gives CDR1 MNHNS, CDR2 SASEGT. V was clipped by 10 bases and J by 0 bases, with 15 bases between them. The CDR3 totals 14 residues. CDR3 loop: CATSFGLTNYGYTF. For the CDR3, the DNA is TGTGCCACCTCTTTTGGCTTAACTAACTATGGCTACACCTTC.

This chain connects TRBV15 to TRBJ2-6; D is possibly TRBD2 (5 bases). Trimming shortened V by 3 bases and J by 0 bases, and 15 bases separated the two germline ends. The length of the CDR3 is 18 residues. Germline CDR1 LNHNV, CDR2 YYDKDF (reference sequence). This chain's CDR3 is CATSSPPDLSSGANVLTF. The CDR3 region has the DNA TGTGCCACCAGCAGTCCCCCGGACTTGAGCTCTGGGGCCAACGTCCTGACTTTC.

A remark on this clone: This sample also contains other DNA sequences that code for the same CDR3. The chain links TRBV7-9 to TRBJ1-1, with 7 bases lining up with TRBD1. CDR1 SEHNR and CDR2 FQNEAQ come from the germline V gene (reference sequence). The CDR3 spans 13 residues. Trimming cost V 5 bases and J 2 bases; bases outside gene matches: 2. This CDR3 reads CASSRQGNTEAFF. DNA of the CDR3: TGTGCCAGCAGCCGACAGGGTAACACTGAAGCTTTCTTT.

The gene calls are TRBV5-4 and TRBJ2-5; 7 bases align to TRBD2. The J call is doubtful: the DNA matches TRBJ2-7 better. The germline V gene has CDR1 SGHNT and CDR2 YYREEE (reference sequence). CDR3 length: 14 residues. As DNA, the CDR3 is TGTGCCAGCAGCTTCGGGACTACCTCATACGAGCAGTACTTC. Translating gives CASSFGTTSYEQYF.

V usage is TRBV5-4 and J usage is TRBJ1-3; 8 bases agree with TRBD1. The CDR3 spans 17 residues. V shed 2 bases, J shed 1 base, and the junction held 8 bases outside the gene matches. Germline-derived CDR1 and CDR2 are SGHNT and YYREEE (reference sequence). The CDR3 loop reads CASSFERTGLSGNTIYF. In DNA form, the CDR3 reads TGTGCCAGCAGCTTCGAAAGGACAGGGCTATCTGGAAACACCATATATTTT.

This clone was observed a single time. The chain links TRBV30 to TRBJ1-5; 7 bases are shared with TRBD1. Germline assignment: CDR1 GTSNPN and CDR2 SVGIG (reference sequence). The V segment lost 3 bases and the J segment 2 bases; nucleotides outside the gene matches: 7. The CDR3 has 15 amino acids. Here the CDR3 reads CAWSEGAGGNQPQHF. The CDR3 nucleotides read TGTGCCTGGAGCGAGGGGGCAGGGGGCAATCAGCCCCAGCATTTT.

This chain links TRBV5-1 with TRBJ1-1; D uncertain. V was clipped by 7 bases and J by 3 bases, with 10 bases between them. CDR1 is SGHRS, CDR2 YFSETQ, per germline. The CDR3 is 12 residues long. The CDR3 nucleotides are TGCGCCAGCGGGCGGGGTTACACTGAAGCTTTCTTT. Its translation is CASGRGYTEAFF.

The rearrangement links TRBV6-6 to TRBJ1-1; 9 nucleotides match TRBD1. The germline CDR1 and CDR2 sequences are MNHNY and SVGAGI (reference sequence). This CDR3 contains 16 residues. The V gene end was trimmed by 8 bases and the J gene end by 0 bases; junction bases not matched to a gene: 10. The CDR3 spells CASRDPRQGVNTEAFF. The DNA of the CDR3 is TGTGCCAGCCGAGACCCCAGACAGGGGGTGAACACTGAAGCTTTCTTT.

The chain couples TRBV27 to TRBJ2-1; D perhaps matches TRBD2 (7 bases). Trimming stripped 3 bases from V and 3 bases from J, with 12 bases between. CDR3 length: 15 residues. The germline gives CDR1 MNHEY, CDR2 SMNVEV (reference sequence). The CDR3 sequence: CASSFKGGGYNEQFF. The CDR3 DNA follows: TGTGCCAGCAGTTTCAAGGGGGGGGGCTACAATGAGCAGTTCTTC.

The V gene is TRBV19, the J gene TRBJ1-3; D gene uncertain. V was trimmed by 7 bases and J by 2 bases, leaving 9 bases between them. The CDR3 runs 13 residues. CDR1 LNHDA and CDR2 SQIVND come from the germline V gene (reference sequence). CDR3 DNA: TGTGCCAGTAATCTCCGTGCTGGAAACACCATATATTTT. It is translated as CASNLRAGNTIYF.

The genes are TRBV5-1 and TRBJ1-4, with D unresolved. Trimming pared 1 base from V and 4 bases from J, leaving 14 bases between. This CDR3 region has 16 residues. Per germline, CDR1 SGHRS and CDR2 YFSETQ. The CDR3 nucleotides are TGCGCCAGCAGCTTGTGGGCGGGCTCGGTTAATGAAAAACTGTTTTTT. Translated, it gives CASSLWAGSVNEKLFF.

This chain connects TRBV7-9 to TRBJ1-2; D ambiguous. Trimming cost V 5 bases and J 0 bases, with 7 bases left between them. The CDR3 contains 13 residues. From germline, CDR1 is SEHNR and CDR2 FQNEAQ (reference sequence). The CDR3 DNA is TGTGCCAGCAGCCCCCCCGCTAACTATGGCTACACCTTC. Translating it yields CASSPPANYGYTF.

The V call is TRBV19, the J call TRBJ2-7; 9 bases fit TRBD2. CDR1 is LNHDA and CDR2 is SQIVND in the germline V gene (reference sequence). The CDR3 runs to 15 residues. Losses at the gene ends were 3 bases for V and 0 bases for J; bases not matched to a gene: 3. The CDR3 loop is CASSILAGSSYEQYF. The CDR3 DNA reads as TGTGCCAGTAGTATTCTAGCGGGGAGCTCCTACGAGCAGTACTTC.

V is TRBV13 and J is TRBJ2-3; 15 nucleotides align to TRBD2. Losses at the gene ends were 3 bases for V and 4 bases for J; bases not matched to a gene: 8. The CDR3 loop spans 18 amino acids. Germline V gene lookup returns CDR1 PRHDT and CDR2 FYEKMQ (reference sequence). CDR3 loop: CASSLRTSGGATSDTQYF. The CDR3 coding sequence is TGTGCCAGCAGCTTGAGGACTAGCGGGGGGGCTACATCAGATACGCAGTATTTT. Combining the CDR3 with reference TRBV13 and TRBJ2-3 gives the whole variable domain AAGVIQSPRHLIKEKRETATLKCYPIPRHDTVYWYQQGPGQDPQFLISFYEKMQSDKGSIPDRFSAQQFSDYHSELNMSSLELGDSALYFCASSLRTSGGATSDTQYFGPGTRLTVL.

This sequence joins TRBV15 and TRBJ1-2; TRBD1 aligns across 7 bases. CDR3 length: 18 residues. V was clipped by 0 bases and J by 4 bases; unmatched bases: 14. Per germline, CDR1 LNHNV and CDR2 YYDKDF (reference sequence). The CDR3 region is CATSRDRTGPRSSYGYTF. Here the CDR3 DNA reads TGTGCCACCAGCAGAGATAGGACAGGCCCCCGAAGCAGCTATGGCTACACCTTC.

The chain couples TRBV20-1 to TRBJ1-2; D is undetermined. Germline V gene data show CDR1 as DFQATT and CDR2 as SNEGSKA (reference sequence). There are 10 residues in the CDR3. The ends were cut back, 4 bases at V and 8 bases at J, with 8 bases in the middle. The chain's CDR3 is CSATPRGYTF. The CDR3 nucleotides are TGCAGTGCTACTCCTAGAGGCTACACCTTC.

The rearrangement joins TRBV25-1 to TRBJ2-5, with unresolved D. The CDR3 has 10 residues. Germline assignment: CDR1 MGHDK and CDR2 SYGVNS. V lost 6 bases, J lost 3 bases, and 2 bases lay in between. The CDR3 nucleotides read TGTGCCAGCAGCGAAGAGACCCAGTACTTC. It yields the protein CASSEETQYF.

The chain combines TRBV9 with TRBJ1-1; TRBD1 might be the D (5 bases). The V and J ends lost 4 bases and 1 base respectively, with 14 bases between them. The germline CDR1 and CDR2 sequences are SGDLS and YYNGEE. This CDR3 region has 15 residues. This CDR3 is CASSPGGPPNTEAFF. In DNA form, the CDR3 reads TGTGCCAGCAGCCCCGGGGGACCGCCGAACACTGAAGCTTTCTTT.

The rearrangement joins TRBV7-6 to TRBJ2-7; 7 bases align to TRBD2. The ends lost 5 bases at V and 3 bases at J; junction bases unmatched: 7. CDR1 is SGHVS, CDR2 FNYEAQ, per germline. The CDR3 is made up of 14 amino acids. The CDR3 loop is CASSPGTTFYEQYF. Written as DNA, the CDR3 is TGTGCCAGCAGCCCCGGGACTACTTTCTACGAGCAGTACTTC. The full variable domain, its missing parts supplied by reference TRBV7-6 and TRBJ2-7, is GAGVSQSPRYKVTKRGQDVALRCDPISGHVSLYWYRQALGQGPEFLTYFNYEAQQDKSGLPNDRFSAERPEGSISTLTIQRTEQRDSAMYRCASSPGTTFYEQYFGPGTRLTVT.

The rearrangement uses TRBV7-9 and TRBJ2-7; 7 bases are a match to TRBD1. The CDR3 is 16 residues long. The germline gives CDR1 SEHNR, CDR2 FQNEAQ (reference sequence). V lost 5 bases to trimming and J lost 6 bases; unmatched junction nucleotides: 16. The CDR3 sequence is CASSADRLGKGLEQYF. The CDR3 coding sequence is TGTGCCAGCAGCGCGGACAGGTTAGGGAAGGGTCTCGAGCAGTACTTC.

The chain combines TRBV2 with TRBJ2-7; 8 bases are shared with TRBD2. V dropped 6 bases and J dropped 9; count of bases not matched to a gene: 10. The CDR3 has 13 amino acids. Germline values: CDR1 SNHLY, CDR2 FYNNEI. DNA of the CDR3: TGTGCCAGCAGAGGGACTAGGGAAAGGTGGCAGTACTTC. This gives the protein CASRGTRERWQYF.

The CDR3 spells CASSLPGDRDSTDTQYF. The CDR3 DNA sequence: TGTGCCAGCAGTTTGCCTGGAGACAGAGATAGCACAGATACGCAGTATTTT. The V gene is TRBV27, the J gene TRBJ2-3; D is possibly TRBD1 (5 bases). V was clipped by 3 bases and J by 0 bases, with 16 bases between them. Germline V gene data show CDR1 as MNHEY and CDR2 as SMNVEV (reference sequence). The CDR3 sequence is 17 residues long.

V usage is TRBV7-8 and J usage is TRBJ1-2; D is uncertain. Germline loops: CDR1 SGHVS, CDR2 FQNEAQ. The V and J ends lost 1 base and 4 bases respectively, with 16 bases between them. This CDR3 is built from 16 residues. CDR3: CASSLGWAPLSYGYTF. Written as DNA, the CDR3 is TGTGCCAGCAGCTTAGGGTGGGCACCCCTATCCTATGGCTACACCTTC. Using reference TRBV7-8 and TRBJ1-2 for the parts outside the CDR3, the full variable domain is GAGVSQSPRYKVAKRGQDVALRCDPISGHVSLFWYQQALGQGPEFLTYFQNEAQLDKSGLPSDRFFAERPEGSVSTLKIQRTQQEDSAVYLCASSLGWAPLSYGYTFGSGTRLTVV.

The genes are TRBV2 and TRBJ1-2, with TRBD1 identical over 9 bases. J lost 6 bases, V lost 7 bases, and 6 bases had no gene match. The germline V gene encodes CDR1 SNHLY and CDR2 FYNNEI. The CDR3 runs 13 residues. CDR3 nucleotides: TGTGCCAGCAAGTCGGGACAGGGAAATGGCTACACCTTC. Its translation is CASKSGQGNGYTF.

The rearrangement uses TRBV7-9 and TRBJ1-5; a possible D gene is TRBD1 (6 bases). Germline values: CDR1 SEHNR, CDR2 FQNEAQ (reference sequence). This CDR3 comprises 15 residues. Trimming cost V 5 bases and J 3 bases, with 14 bases left between them. The CDR3 sequence is CASSPGGGDNQPQHF. CDR3 bases: TGTGCCAGCAGCCCCGGGGGGGGCGACAATCAGCCCCAGCATTTT.

This clone was detected a few times. The chain carries TRBV6-1 and TRBJ2-7; 12 nucleotides agree with TRBD2. Trimming cost V 6 bases and J 0 bases; bases outside gene matches: 12. From germline, CDR1 is MNHNS and CDR2 SASEGT. The CDR3 is made up of 18 amino acids. Here the CDR3 reads CASRELAGGLFTSYEQYF. CDR3 nucleotides: TGTGCCAGCAGGGAACTAGCGGGGGGCCTCTTCACCTCCTACGAGCAGTACTTC.

The genes are TRBV5-1 and TRBJ2-7; tentative D call: TRBD1 (6 bases). The V gene lost 4 bases and the J gene lost 2 bases, with 10 bases spanning the gap. CDR1 and CDR2 (germline): SGHRS, YFSETQ. The CDR3 runs 13 residues. The CDR3 DNA is TGCGCCAGCAGCCGAGGACAGCCCTACGAGCAGTACTTC. It codes for CASSRGQPYEQYF. Combining the CDR3 with reference TRBV5-1 and TRBJ2-7 gives the whole variable domain KAGVTQTPRYLIKTRGQQVTLSCSPISGHRSVSWYQQTPGQGLQFLFEYFSETQRNKGNFPGRFSGRQFSNSRSEMNVSTLELGDSALYLCASSRGQPYEQYFGPGTRLTVT.

The rearrangement links TRBV2 to TRBJ2-2, with 8 bases identical to TRBD1. Unmatched junction bases numbered 4, after V lost 5 bases and J lost 5 bases. Per the germline V gene, CDR1 is SNHLY and CDR2 is FYNNEI. The CDR3 loop spans 14 amino acids. CDR3 sequence: CASSPRGRTGELFF. DNA of the CDR3: TGTGCCAGCAGTCCCAGGGGGCGGACCGGGGAGCTGTTTTTT.

V is TRBV11-2 and J is TRBJ1-6, with 10 positions matching TRBD1. With V trimmed by 4 bases and J by 10 bases, 7 bases remained unmatched. The CDR3 is 15 residues long. In germline, CDR1 is SGHAT, CDR2 FQNNGV. The CDR3 loop is CASSSKTGGDSPLHF. CDR3 coding DNA: TGTGCCAGCAGCTCAAAGACAGGGGGCGACTCACCCCTCCACTTT.

This clone came up a few times. Other DNA sequences within the sample encode an identical CDR3. V is TRBV6-5 and J is TRBJ2-7, with 9 bases fitting TRBD1. Germline V CDR1 and CDR2: MNHEY, SVGAGI. With 5 bases clipped from V and 5 bases from J, the junction kept 7 bases outside the gene matches. The CDR3 extends over 14 amino acids. The CDR3: CASSPGQGTNEQYF. The CDR3 nucleotides are TGTGCCAGCAGTCCGGGACAGGGTACGAACGAGCAGTACTTC.

The chain has TRBV5-1 and TRBJ2-1; 7 nucleotides align to TRBD2. The CDR3 is made up of 15 amino acids. The germline gives CDR1 SGHRS, CDR2 YFSETQ. The J segment lost 3 bases and the V segment lost 4 bases, leaving 7 bases of the junction unmatched. The CDR3 DNA reads as TGCGCCAGCAGCCCTGGGGCGGGGGACTACAATGAGCAGTTCTTC. Translated, it gives CASSPGAGDYNEQFF.